This TCR beta chain comes out of a study of graft-versus-host responses after intestinal transplantation. The length of the CDR3 is 11 residues. CDR1 is SEHNR and CDR2 is FQNEAQ in the germline V gene (reference sequence). The ends were cut back, 1 base at V and 12 bases at J, with 9 bases in the middle. A remark on this clone: The target antigen is unknown.

The repertoire was sequenced with immunoSEQ multiplex PCR; TCRdb's copy has only in-frame clones and lacks some. Of about 41,000 clones in the sample, about 95% were seen once. The input for sequencing was unstimulated CD8+ T cells sorted from spleen or lymph node cells, taken before transplant. This TCR came from a human donor who was the organ donor for an intestinal transplant. The rearrangement joins TRBV7-9 to TRBJ1-2; D is unclear. CDR3 residues: CASSLGPEDTF. The CDR3 DNA is TGTGCCAGCAGCTTAGGGCCGGAGGACACCTTC.